Below, 9 T cell receptor beta chains from the same sample are listed, as sequenced in a study of memory CD8 T cells in hepatitis C reinfection. The time point here: late/post reinfection, 12 to 24 weeks after detection. No in vitro expansion preceded TCR sequencing of the sorted cells. The repertoire was sequenced with immunoSEQ multiplex PCR; TCRdb's copy has only in-frame clones and lacks some. The sample lists about 50,000 clones, approximately 92% occurring once. Sequenced input: naive CD8+ T cells sorted from blood. Receptors were obtained from a man between 18 and 35 years old with hepatitis C virus infection.

The chain combines TRBV5-1 with TRBJ1-1; D unclear. This CDR3 is built from 13 residues. Trimming removed 5 bases at V and 4 bases at J, with 12 bases between. Germline CDR1 reads SGHRS; CDR2 reads YFSETQ. The CDR3 DNA sequence: TGCGCCAGCAGGTTCGGGTACACCACTGAAGCTTTCTTT. Protein: CASRFGYTTEAFF. The full variable domain, in which reference TRBV5-1 and TRBJ1-1 provide the parts outside the CDR3, is KAGVTQTPRYLIKTRGQQVTLSCSPISGHRSVSWYQQTPGQGLQFLFEYFSETQRNKGNFPGRFSGRQFSNSRSEMNVSTLELGDSALYLCASRFGYTTEAFFGQGTRLTVV.

V and J are TRBV4-2 and TRBJ2-1, with D possibly matching TRBD2 (6 bases). V shed 0 bases and J shed 3 bases, with 12 bases lying between them. The CDR3 is 16 amino acids. Germline-derived CDR1 and CDR2 are LGHNA and YNFKEQ. CDR3 nucleotides: TGTGCCAGCAGCCAAGACAGGTCCGGGGGCTACAATGAGCAGTTCTTC. Protein sequence: CASSQDRSGGYNEQFF.

This chain connects TRBV27 to TRBJ1-1; D possibly corresponds to TRBD1 (6 bases). The CDR3 covers 13 residues. The germline V gene encodes CDR1 MNHEY and CDR2 SMNVEV (reference sequence). The V end was cut by 3 bases, the J end by 3 bases, with 8 bases between. The CDR3 DNA reads as TGTGCCAGCAGTTTGGGGGGGCACACTGAAGCTTTCTTT. Its translation: CASSLGGHTEAFF.

V is TRBV4-3 and J is TRBJ2-3, with D perhaps TRBD2 (5 bases). CDR3 length: 14 residues. The V end lost 0 bases, the J end lost 4 bases, and 8 bases lay between the germline ends. Germline V gives CDR1 LGHNA, CDR2 YSLEER. The CDR3 region has the DNA TGCGCCAGCAGCCAAGAACGGGATCCAGATACGCAGTATTTT. Translating gives CASSQERDPDTQYF.

The gene calls are TRBV7-8 and TRBJ2-1; 7 bases are a match to TRBD2. Trimming took 3 bases from V and 9 from J; bases not matched to a gene: 8. The CDR3 consists of 14 residues. Germline V lookup: CDR1 SGHVS, CDR2 FQNEAQ. CDR3 DNA sequence: TGTGCCAGCAGCTTGATTAGCGGGTCCTTTGAGCAGTTCTTC. Its translation: CASSLISGSFEQFF.

J is TRBJ1-2 and V is TRBV7-8; TRBD1 might be the D (5 bases). The CDR3 has 14 amino acids. Per germline, CDR1 SGHVS and CDR2 FQNEAQ. V was pared by 1 base and J by 4 bases, with 10 bases between. CDR3 region: CASSLGGVTYGYTF. DNA for the CDR3: TGTGCCAGCAGCTTAGGGGGGGTAACCTATGGCTACACCTTC. The full variable domain, in which reference TRBV7-8 and TRBJ1-2 provide the parts outside the CDR3, is GAGVSQSPRYKVAKRGQDVALRCDPISGHVSLFWYQQALGQGPEFLTYFQNEAQLDKSGLPSDRFFAERPEGSVSTLKIQRTQQEDSAVYLCASSLGGVTYGYTFGSGTRLTVV.

The chain combines TRBV5-4 with TRBJ1-1; D perhaps matches TRBD1 (6 bases). The germline V and J ends were trimmed by 4 bases and 5 bases, with 18 bases remaining between them. The CDR3 runs 15 residues. Germline V gene sequence: CDR1 SGHNT, CDR2 YYREEE (reference sequence). CDR3 protein: CASSPVQGMGTEAFF. The CDR3 nucleotides read TGTGCCAGCAGCCCCGTACAGGGTATGGGGACTGAAGCTTTCTTT.

The V and J genes are TRBV27 and TRBJ2-7; D might be TRBD1 (6 bases). This CDR3 has 14 residues. CDR1 and CDR2 from the germline V gene are MNHEY and SMNVEV (reference sequence). V lost 4 bases and J 2 bases, leaving 12 bases between the germline ends. The CDR3 reads CASSSLRGPYEQYF. The CDR3 DNA reads TGTGCCAGCAGTTCCCTCAGGGGTCCCTACGAGCAGTACTTC.

This rearrangement joins TRBV19 to TRBJ2-1; D possibly corresponds to TRBD2 (5 bases). The V and J ends lost 1 base and 6 bases respectively, with 7 bases between them. The germline gives CDR1 LNHDA, CDR2 SQIVND (reference sequence). CDR3 length: 13 residues. The CDR3 region is CASSIAEGNEQFF. The CDR3 DNA is TGTGCCAGTAGTATAGCCGAGGGCAATGAGCAGTTCTTC.